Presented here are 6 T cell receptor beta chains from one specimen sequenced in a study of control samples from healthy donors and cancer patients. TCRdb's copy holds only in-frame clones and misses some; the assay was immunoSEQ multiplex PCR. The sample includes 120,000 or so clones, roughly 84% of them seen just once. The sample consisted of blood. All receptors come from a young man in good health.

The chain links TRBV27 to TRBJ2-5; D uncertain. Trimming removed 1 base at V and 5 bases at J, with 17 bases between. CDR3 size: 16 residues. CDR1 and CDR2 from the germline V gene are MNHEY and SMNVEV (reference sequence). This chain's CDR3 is CASSLWGSSIGETQYF. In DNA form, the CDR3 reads TGTGCCAGCAGTTTATGGGGTTCAAGTATCGGGGAGACCCAGTACTTC.

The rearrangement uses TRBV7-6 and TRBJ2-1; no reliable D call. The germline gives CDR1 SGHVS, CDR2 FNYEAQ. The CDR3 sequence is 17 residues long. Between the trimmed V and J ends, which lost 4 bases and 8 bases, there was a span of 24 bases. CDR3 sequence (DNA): TGTGCCAGCAGCTCCGTAGATTGGAGTGGACGGATGGATGAGCAGTTCTTC. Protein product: CASSSVDWSGRMDEQFF.

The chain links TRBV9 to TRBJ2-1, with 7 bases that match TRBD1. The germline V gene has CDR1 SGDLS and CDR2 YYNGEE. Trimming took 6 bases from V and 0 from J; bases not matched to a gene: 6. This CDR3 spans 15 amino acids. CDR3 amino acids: CASTEGGGSYNEQFF. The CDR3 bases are TGTGCCAGCACAGAAGGGGGCGGCTCCTACAATGAGCAGTTCTTC.

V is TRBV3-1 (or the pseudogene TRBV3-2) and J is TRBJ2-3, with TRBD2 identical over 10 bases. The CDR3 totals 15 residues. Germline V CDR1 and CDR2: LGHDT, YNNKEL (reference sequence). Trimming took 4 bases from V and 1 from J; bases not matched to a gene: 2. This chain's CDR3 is CASSPSGRGTDTQYF. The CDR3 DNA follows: TGTGCCAGCAGCCCCAGCGGGAGGGGCACAGATACGCAGTATTTT.

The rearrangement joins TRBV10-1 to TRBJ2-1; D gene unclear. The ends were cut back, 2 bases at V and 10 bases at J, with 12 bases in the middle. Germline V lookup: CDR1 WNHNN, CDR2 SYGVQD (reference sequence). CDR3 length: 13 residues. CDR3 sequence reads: CASSETAQWEQFF. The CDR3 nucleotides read TGCGCCAGCAGTGAGACAGCCCAATGGGAGCAGTTCTTC.

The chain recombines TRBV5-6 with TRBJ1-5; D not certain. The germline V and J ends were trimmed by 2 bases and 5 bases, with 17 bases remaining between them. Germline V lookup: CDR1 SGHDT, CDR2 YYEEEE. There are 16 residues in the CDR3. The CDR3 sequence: CASSFQRREQDQPQHF. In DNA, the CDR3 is TGTGCCAGCAGCTTCCAGAGGAGGGAGCAGGATCAGCCCCAGCATTTT. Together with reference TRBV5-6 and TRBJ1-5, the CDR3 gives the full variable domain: DAGVTQSPTHLIKTRGQQVTLRCSPKSGHDTVSWYQQALGQGPQFIFQYYEEEERQRGNFPDRFSGHQFPNYSSELNVNALLLGDSALYLCASSFQRREQDQPQHFGDGTRLSIL.